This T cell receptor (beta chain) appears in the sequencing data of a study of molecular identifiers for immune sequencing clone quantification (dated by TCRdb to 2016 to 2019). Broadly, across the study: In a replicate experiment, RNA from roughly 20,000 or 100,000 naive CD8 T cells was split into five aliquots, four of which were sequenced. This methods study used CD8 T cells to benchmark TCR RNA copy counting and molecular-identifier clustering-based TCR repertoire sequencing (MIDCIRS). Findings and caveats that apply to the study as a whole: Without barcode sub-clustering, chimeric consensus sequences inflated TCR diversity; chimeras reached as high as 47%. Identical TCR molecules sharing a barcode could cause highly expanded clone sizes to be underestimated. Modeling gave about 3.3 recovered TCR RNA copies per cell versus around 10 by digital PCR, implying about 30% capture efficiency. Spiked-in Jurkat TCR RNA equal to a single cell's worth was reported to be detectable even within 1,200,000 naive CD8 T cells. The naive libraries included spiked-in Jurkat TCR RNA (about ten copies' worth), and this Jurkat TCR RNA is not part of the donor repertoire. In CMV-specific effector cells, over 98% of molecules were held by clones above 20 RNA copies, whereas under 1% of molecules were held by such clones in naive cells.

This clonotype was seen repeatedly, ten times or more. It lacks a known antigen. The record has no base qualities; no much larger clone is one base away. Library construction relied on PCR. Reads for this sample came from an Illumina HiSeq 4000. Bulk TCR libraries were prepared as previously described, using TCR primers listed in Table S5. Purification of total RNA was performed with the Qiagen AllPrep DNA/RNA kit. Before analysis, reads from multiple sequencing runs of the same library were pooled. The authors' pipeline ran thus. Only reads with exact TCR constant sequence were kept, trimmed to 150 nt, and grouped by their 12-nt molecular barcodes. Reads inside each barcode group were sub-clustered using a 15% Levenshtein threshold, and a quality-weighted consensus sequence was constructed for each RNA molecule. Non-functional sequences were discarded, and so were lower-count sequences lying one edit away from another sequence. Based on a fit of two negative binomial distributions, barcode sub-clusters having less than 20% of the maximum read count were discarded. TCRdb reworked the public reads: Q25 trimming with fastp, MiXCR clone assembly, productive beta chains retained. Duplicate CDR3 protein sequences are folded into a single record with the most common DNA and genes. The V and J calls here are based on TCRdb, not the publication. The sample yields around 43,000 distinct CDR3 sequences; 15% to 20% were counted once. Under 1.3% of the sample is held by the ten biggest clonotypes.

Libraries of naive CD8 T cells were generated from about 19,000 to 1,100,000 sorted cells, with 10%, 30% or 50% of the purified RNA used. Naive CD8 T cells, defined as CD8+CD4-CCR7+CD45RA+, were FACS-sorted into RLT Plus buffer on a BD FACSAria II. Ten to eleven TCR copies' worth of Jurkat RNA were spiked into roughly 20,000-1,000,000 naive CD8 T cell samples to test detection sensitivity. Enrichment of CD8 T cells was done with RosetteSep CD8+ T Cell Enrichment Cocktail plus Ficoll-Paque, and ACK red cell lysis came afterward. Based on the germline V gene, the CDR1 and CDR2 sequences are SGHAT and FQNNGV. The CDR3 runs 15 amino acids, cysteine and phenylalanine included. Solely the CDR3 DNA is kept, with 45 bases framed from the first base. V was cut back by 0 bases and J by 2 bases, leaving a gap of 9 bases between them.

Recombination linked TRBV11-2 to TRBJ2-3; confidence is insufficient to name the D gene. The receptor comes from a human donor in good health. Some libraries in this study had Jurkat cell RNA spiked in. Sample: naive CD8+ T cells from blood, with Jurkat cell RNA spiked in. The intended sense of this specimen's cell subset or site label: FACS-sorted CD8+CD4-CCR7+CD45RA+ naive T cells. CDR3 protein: CASSLEGIDTDTQYF. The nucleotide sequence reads TGTGCCAGCAGCTTAGAGGGGATCGACACAGATACGCAGTATTTT.